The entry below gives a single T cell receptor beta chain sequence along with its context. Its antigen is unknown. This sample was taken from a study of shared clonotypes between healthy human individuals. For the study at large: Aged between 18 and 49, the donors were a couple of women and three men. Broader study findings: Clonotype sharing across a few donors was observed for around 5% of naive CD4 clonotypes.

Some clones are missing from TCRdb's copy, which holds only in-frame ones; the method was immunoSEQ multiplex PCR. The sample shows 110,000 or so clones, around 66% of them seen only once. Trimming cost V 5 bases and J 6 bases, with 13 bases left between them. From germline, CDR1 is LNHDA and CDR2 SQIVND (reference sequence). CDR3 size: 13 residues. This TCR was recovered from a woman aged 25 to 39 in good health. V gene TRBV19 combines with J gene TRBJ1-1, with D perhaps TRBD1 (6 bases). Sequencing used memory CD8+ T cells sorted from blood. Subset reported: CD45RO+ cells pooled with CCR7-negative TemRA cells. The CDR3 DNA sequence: TGTGCCAGTAGTCAGGGGTTTAACGCTGAAGCTTTCTTT. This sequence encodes CASSQGFNAEAFF.